Listed here are 24 T cell receptor beta chains from one sample, sequenced in a study of OX40 agonist ivuxolimab in advanced cancers. Produced via immunoSEQ multiplex PCR; TCRdb's table is partial and in-frame only. The sample lists around 74,000 clones; roughly 91% were seen once. The material sequenced was CD4+ or CD8+ T cells sorted from blood, taken in a trial of the OX40 agonist ivuxolimab. The receptors originated from an adult with an advanced solid tumor such as melanoma, head and neck, liver or kidney cancer.

The chain employs TRBV27 and TRBJ1-2, with 8 bases aligning to TRBD1. The germline V gene has CDR1 MNHEY and CDR2 SMNVEV (reference sequence). Trimming took 4 bases from V and 3 from J; bases not matched to a gene: 10. This CDR3 has 16 residues. As DNA, the CDR3 is TGTGCCAGCAGTTACCGAGGTCCACAGGGGGACTATGGCTACACCTTC. This codes for CASSYRGPQGDYGYTF.

The chain has TRBV11-2 and TRBJ1-2; D is uncertain. V was clipped by 0 bases and J by 4 bases, with 9 bases between them. Germline lookup yields CDR1 SGHAT and CDR2 FQNNGV. The CDR3 totals 14 residues. DNA for the CDR3: TGTGCCAGCAGCTTAGAAAGTACCTTCTATGGCTACACCTTC. Protein sequence: CASSLESTFYGYTF.

This clone was detected only once. This sequence joins TRBV6-1 and TRBJ1-5, with a tentative D call TRBD1 (5 bases). There are 12 residues in the CDR3. Trimming took off 2 bases at V and 8 bases at J, with 7 bases between the two ends. Germline values: CDR1 MNHNS, CDR2 SASEGT. In nucleotides, the CDR3 is TGTGCCAGCAGTGAACCGGGGGAGCCCCAGCATTTT. Protein product: CASSEPGEPQHF.

Written as DNA, the CDR3 is TGTGCCAGCTCACCATACGGACAGAGGAACACCGGGGAGCTGTTTTTT. Its translation is CASSPYGQRNTGELFF. The genes are TRBV18 and TRBJ2-2; D might be TRBD1 (6 bases). Trimming cost V 2 bases and J 1 base, with 11 bases left between them. Per germline, CDR1 KGHSH and CDR2 LQKENI. This CDR3 contains 16 residues.

This clone has just one count. The chain has TRBV11-3 and TRBJ2-1; TRBD2 agrees at 10 bases. Germline trimming cut 2 bases from V and 6 bases from J; bases unmatched to any gene: 7. Germline CDR1 reads SGHNT; CDR2 reads YENEEA. This CDR3 contains 16 residues. CDR3 bases: TGTGCCAGCAGCTTAAGGGTAAGCGGGAGGGCCAATGAGCAGTTCTTC. Protein: CASSLRVSGRANEQFF.

The rearrangement joins TRBV6-6 to TRBJ2-3; possible D gene TRBD2, 6 bases. Germline V CDR1 and CDR2: MNHNY, SVGAGI (reference sequence). This CDR3 spans 15 amino acids. V lost 2 bases to trimming and J lost 3 bases, with 12 bases between them. CDR3 in DNA: TGTGCCAGCAGTTACACGGGGGTAGGGACAGATACGCAGTATTTT. The encoded protein is CASSYTGVGTDTQYF.

Details on this clone: Within the sample, other DNA sequences also encode this same CDR3. The rearrangement uses TRBV30 and TRBJ1-1; 8 bases line up with TRBD1. The trim removed 2 bases at V and 5 bases at J, leaving 7 bases unmatched. CDR1 is GTSNPN and CDR2 is SVGIG in the germline V gene (reference sequence). This CDR3 contains 14 residues. The CDR3 sequence: CAWSLNRGGTEAFF. In DNA form, the CDR3 reads TGTGCCTGGAGTTTGAACAGGGGGGGGACTGAAGCTTTCTTT.

This sequence joins TRBV4-2 and TRBJ1-6, with no clear D. V lost 0 bases, J lost 0 bases, and 9 bases lay in between. The CDR3 runs 17 residues. Germline V gives CDR1 LGHNA, CDR2 YNFKEQ. Written as DNA, the CDR3 is TGTGCCAGCAGCCAAGAGGCCGCTAGCTCCTATAATTCACCCCTCCACTTT. Its protein product is CASSQEAASSYNSPLHF.

V is TRBV11-3 and J is TRBJ2-1; D is perhaps TRBD2 (6 bases). CDR3 length: 11 amino acids. V was cut by 4 bases and J by 13 bases, with 11 bases left in between. Germline CDR1 and CDR2: SGHNT and YENEEA. The chain's CDR3 is CASSSGLLQFF. DNA of the CDR3: TGTGCCAGCAGCTCGGGACTCCTACAGTTCTTC.

This clone was seen only a few times. The gene calls are TRBV18 and TRBJ1-6; 7 bases align to TRBD1. The V segment lost 3 bases and the J segment 8 bases; nucleotides outside the gene matches: 4. The CDR3 totals 14 residues. Germline CDR1 is KGHSH and CDR2 is LQKENI. The CDR3 sequence: CASSPTGRDSPLHF. In nucleotides, the CDR3 is TGTGCCAGCTCACCGACAGGGCGGGATTCACCCCTCCACTTT.

The genes are TRBV5-1 and TRBJ1-2; D is undetermined. Germline V gene sequence: CDR1 SGHRS, CDR2 YFSETQ. V lost 3 bases and J lost 8, with 17 bases in between. CDR3 length: 14 residues. This chain's CDR3 is CASSSRGLNQGYTF. For the CDR3, the DNA is TGCGCCAGCAGCTCGAGAGGGCTCAATCAAGGCTACACCTTC.

This clone was recorded once. The V gene is TRBV7-2, the J gene TRBJ1-1; D gene ambiguous. The V end lost 5 bases, the J end lost 7 bases, and 11 bases lay between the germline ends. Per germline, CDR1 SGHTA and CDR2 FQGNSA. The CDR3 spans 12 residues. The CDR3 sequence: CASSLDMGEAFF. The DNA of the CDR3 is TGTGCCAGCAGCCTAGACATGGGTGAAGCTTTCTTT.

The V and J genes are TRBV4-2 and TRBJ2-7; the match to TRBD2 covers 11 bases. V shed 2 bases, J shed 3 bases, and the junction held 6 bases outside the gene matches. The CDR3 covers 16 residues. CDR1 is LGHNA, CDR2 YNFKEQ, per germline. This CDR3 reads CASSQNRLAGFYEQYF. CDR3 sequence (DNA): TGTGCCAGCAGCCAAAATAGACTAGCGGGATTCTACGAGCAGTACTTC.

The chain recombines TRBV27 with TRBJ2-2; 9 bases agree with TRBD2. With V trimmed by 3 bases and J by 4 bases, 6 bases remained unmatched. The CDR3 contains 16 residues. Germline-derived CDR1 and CDR2 are MNHEY and SMNVEV (reference sequence). The CDR3 region is CASSFETSGSTGELFF. The CDR3 region has the DNA TGTGCCAGCAGTTTCGAGACTAGCGGATCCACCGGGGAGCTGTTTTTT.

Comments on this clone: This specimen includes other DNA sequences encoding the same CDR3. The chain carries TRBV7-6 and TRBJ1-5, with D unresolved. V was pared by 0 bases and J by 1 base, with 7 bases between. Germline values: CDR1 SGHVS, CDR2 FNYEAQ. The CDR3 covers 15 residues. Here the CDR3 DNA reads TGTGCCAGCAGCTTAGCGGGCGGAAGCAATCAGCCCCAGCATTTT. This codes for CASSLAGGSNQPQHF. Full variable domain (remainder filled in from reference TRBV7-6 and TRBJ1-5): GAGVSQSPRYKVTKRGQDVALRCDPISGHVSLYWYRQALGQGPEFLTYFNYEAQQDKSGLPNDRFSAERPEGSISTLTIQRTEQRDSAMYRCASSLAGGSNQPQHFGDGTRLSIL.

The rearrangement uses TRBV15 and TRBJ2-7, with 10 bases identical to TRBD2. Unmatched junction bases numbered 3, after V lost 1 base and J lost 6 bases. CDR1 LNHNV and CDR2 YYDKDF come from the germline V gene (reference sequence). CDR3 length: 14 amino acids. Written as DNA, the CDR3 is TGTGCCACCAGCAGAGTAGCTAGCGGGGGCGAGCAGTACTTC. Translating it yields CATSRVASGGEQYF.

The chain is built from TRBV15 and TRBJ1-2; 8 bases line up with TRBD1. The V and J ends lost 4 bases and 4 bases, in that order; junction bases with no gene match: 5. CDR3 length: 14 amino acids. Germline loops: CDR1 LNHNV, CDR2 YYDKDF (reference sequence). The CDR3: CATSTRTGSYGYTF. CDR3 coding DNA: TGTGCCACCAGCACCCGGACAGGGAGCTATGGCTACACCTTC.

The V call is TRBV5-1, the J call TRBJ1-6; D unresolved. V lost 3 bases, J lost 8 bases, and 15 bases lay in between. The CDR3 contains 15 residues. Looked up from germline, CDR1 is SGHRS and CDR2 is YFSETQ. The CDR3 DNA reads TGCGCCAGCAGCTCCTCGGAAAGTGGGGATTCACCCCTCCACTTT. This encodes CASSSSESGDSPLHF. The full variable domain, its missing parts supplied by reference TRBV5-1 and TRBJ1-6, is KAGVTQTPRYLIKTRGQQVTLSCSPISGHRSVSWYQQTPGQGLQFLFEYFSETQRNKGNFPGRFSGRQFSNSRSEMNVSTLELGDSALYLCASSSSESGDSPLHFGNGTRLTVT.

The chain has TRBV11-2 and TRBJ2-5; D possibly uses TRBD1 or TRBD2 (6 bases each). Germline V gene lookup returns CDR1 SGHAT and CDR2 FQNNGV. CDR3 size: 15 residues. V lost 1 base, J lost 4 bases, and 13 bases lay in between. The CDR3: CASSLGGGTLETQYF. CDR3 sequence (DNA): TGTGCCAGCAGCTTAGGGGGCGGGACACTAGAGACCCAGTACTTC.

V is TRBV19 and J is TRBJ2-7; 10 bases agree with TRBD1. V was pared by 5 bases and J by 5 bases, with 6 bases of the junction left unmatched. This CDR3 has 14 residues. Germline CDR1 is LNHDA and CDR2 is SQIVND (reference sequence). CDR3 amino acids: CASSLRDRGDEQYF. The DNA of the CDR3 is TGTGCCAGTAGTCTCCGGGACAGGGGTGACGAGCAGTACTTC.

The chain links TRBV2 to TRBJ2-7; TRBD1 aligns across 10 bases. There are 19 residues in the CDR3. V was clipped by 3 bases and J by 3 bases; unmatched bases: 17. Germline values: CDR1 SNHLY, CDR2 FYNNEI. CDR3 nucleotides: TGTGCCAGCAGTGATGTGGGGGACAGGGGTTCCAAGGCCGACTACGAGCAGTACTTC. Protein product: CASSDVGDRGSKADYEQYF. The complete variable domain, with remaining parts taken from reference TRBV2 and TRBJ2-7, reads EPEVTQTPSHQVTQMGQEVILRCVPISNHLYFYWYRQILGQKVEFLVSFYNNEISEKSEIFDDQFSVERPDGSNFTLKIRSTKLEDSAMYFCASSDVGDRGSKADYEQYFGPGTRLTVT.

The chain has TRBV19 and TRBJ1-3, with a possible D match to TRBD1 (5 bases). Trimming stripped 7 bases from V and 3 bases from J, with 19 bases between. The CDR3 runs 16 residues. Germline loops: CDR1 LNHDA, CDR2 SQIVND (reference sequence). The CDR3 DNA reads TGTGCCAGTATCCTCCGGCGAGGGGCGCGTGGAAACACCATATATTTT. Its protein is CASILRRGARGNTIYF.

The rearrangement uses TRBV5-1 and TRBJ2-5; no reliable D call. The germline CDR1 and CDR2 sequences are SGHRS and YFSETQ. The CDR3 has 14 amino acids. With 0 bases removed from V and 1 base from J, the gap between germline ends came to 7 bases. The CDR3 here is CASSLVQPQETQYF. The CDR3 DNA follows: TGCGCCAGCAGCTTGGTCCAGCCCCAAGAGACCCAGTACTTC.

The rearrangement joins TRBV30 to TRBJ2-7; TRBD2 might be the D (5 bases). This CDR3 is 16 amino acids long. The germline CDR1 and CDR2 sequences are GTSNPN and SVGIG (reference sequence). Trimming shortened V by 2 bases and J by 0 bases, and 17 bases separated the two germline ends. CDR3 coding DNA: TGTGCCTGGAGTCGGCCCCCGGGATGGAGCTCCTACGAGCAGTACTTC. This translates into CAWSRPPGWSSYEQYF.